The 21 T cell receptor beta chains below all came from one sample that was sequenced in a study of Graves' ophthalmopathy and Graves' hyperthyroidism. Amplification of the TCR beta CDR3 regions used RNA transcripts (as template). HTBI-primed first-round RT-PCR preceded second-round multiplex PCR. TCRdb ran MiXCR on the multiplex PCR reads and lists one entry per CDR3 protein. There are about 740,000 distinct CDR3 sequences in the sample; roughly two fifths occur only once, and approximately 43% lies in the top ten. Sequencing was carried out using peripheral blood. These receptors were obtained from an adult man with Graves' ophthalmopathy.

V is TRBV6-5 and J is TRBJ2-7; D is undetermined. Germline CDR1 is MNHEY and CDR2 is SVGAGI. The V and J ends lost 6 bases and 2 bases respectively, with 11 bases between them. The CDR3 is made up of 13 amino acids. In DNA form, the CDR3 reads TGTGCCAGCAGCACCACAGAGGCCTACGAGCAGTACTTC. Translated, it gives CASSTTEAYEQYF.

The J gene is TRBJ2-6, the V gene TRBV5-1, with D perhaps TRBD1 or TRBD2 (5 bases each). With 4 bases removed from V and 2 bases from J, the gap between germline ends came to 13 bases. The length of the CDR3 is 16 residues. Germline values: CDR1 SGHRS, CDR2 YFSETQ. This CDR3 reads CASSRDHSTGANVLTF. CDR3 DNA: TGCGCCAGCAGCCGGGACCATAGTACTGGGGCCAACGTCCTGACTTTC.

This sequence joins TRBV7-9 and TRBJ1-5, with 7 bases lining up with TRBD1. Trimming cost V 7 bases and J 1 base; bases outside gene matches: 1. CDR1 and CDR2 from the germline V gene are SEHNR and FQNEAQ (reference sequence). This CDR3 is built from 13 residues. CDR3 sequence: CASTRGSNQPQHF. The CDR3 DNA is TGTGCCAGCACCAGGGGGAGCAATCAGCCCCAGCATTTT.

This chain connects TRBV12-3 or TRBV12-4 to TRBJ1-5; 10 bases are shared with TRBD1. V lost 5 bases to trimming and J lost 7 bases; unmatched junction nucleotides: 8. The CDR3 is 15 residues long. In DNA, the CDR3 is TGTGCCAGCAGTGCCGGGACAGGGGTGAAACAGCCCCAGCATTTT. Translation: CASSAGTGVKQPQHF.

This clonotype has a handful of counts. This chain links TRBV20-1 with TRBJ2-7; D not resolved. The germline CDR1 and CDR2 sequences are DFQATT and SNEGSKA (reference sequence). Trimming shortened V by 6 bases and J by 0 bases, and 12 bases separated the two germline ends. The CDR3 contains 13 residues. This CDR3 reads CSAIGPDSYEQYF. The CDR3 DNA sequence: TGCAGTGCCATAGGACCCGACTCCTACGAGCAGTACTTC.

With respect to this clonotype: The junction departs from germline at one end; a sequencing error may be responsible. The chain employs TRBV10-3 and TRBJ1-6; 7 bases are a match to TRBD1. Germline V lookup: CDR1 ENHRY, CDR2 SYGVKD. This CDR3 contains 15 residues. Written as DNA, the CDR3 is TGTGCCAGCAGTTACTCAGGGGGGGGTGGGTCACCCCTCCACTTT. Translated: CASSYSGGGGSPLHF.

V and J are TRBV9 and TRBJ2-2; D is undetermined. Germline values: CDR1 SGDLS, CDR2 YYNGEE. The CDR3 runs 16 residues. With 4 bases removed from V and 3 bases from J, the gap between germline ends came to 16 bases. DNA for the CDR3: TGTGCCAGCAGCCCTGCCCCGTCTCCGGACACCGGGGAGCTGTTTTTT. It encodes CASSPAPSPDTGELFF.

This clonotype was counted a few times. V gene TRBV19 combines with J gene TRBJ1-4, with TRBD1 identical over 7 bases. V trimming: 3 bases; J trimming: 0 bases; junction bases outside the gene matches: 7. Germline CDR1 reads LNHDA; CDR2 reads SQIVND (reference sequence). The CDR3 consists of 17 residues. The DNA for the CDR3 is TGTGCCAGTAGTATGAAGAGGACAGGACCAACTAATGAAAAACTGTTTTTT. Its translation: CASSMKRTGPTNEKLFF.

V is TRBV7-2 and J is TRBJ1-6; 9 positions agree with TRBD1. CDR3 size: 15 residues. The V segment lost 0 bases and the J segment 9 bases; nucleotides outside the gene matches: 3. Germline V gene lookup returns CDR1 SGHTA and CDR2 FQGNSA. The CDR3 here is CASSLAGTGSSPLHF. The CDR3 region has the DNA TGTGCCAGCAGCTTAGCTGGGACAGGGAGTTCACCCCTCCACTTT.

This rearrangement joins TRBV10-3 to TRBJ2-2; 10 bases line up with TRBD2. Per the germline V gene, CDR1 is ENHRY and CDR2 is SYGVKD. Trimming at V came to 11 bases and at J to 3 bases, leaving 24 bases not matched to a gene. This CDR3 has 20 residues. CDR3 DNA: TGTGCCTCCCGAGGAGGGCATGGGGTTGGGCTAGCGGGAGACACCGGGGAGCTGTTTTTT. Encoded protein: CASRGGHGVGLAGDTGELFF.

The sample holds a few counts of this clonotype. In DNA form, the CDR3 reads TGCAGTGCTACCAGACCGGGACAGGTTGGTTACTTC. It yields the protein CSATRPGQVGYF. The chain joins TRBV20-1 to TRBJ2-7; 8 bases agree with TRBD1. The CDR3 is 12 residues long. The junction had 12 bases not matched to a gene; V was cut back by 4 bases and J by 13 bases. Looked up from germline, CDR1 is DFQATT and CDR2 is SNEGSKA (reference sequence).

The chain combines TRBV13 with TRBJ1-2; 9 bases agree with TRBD1. Per the germline V gene, CDR1 is PRHDT and CDR2 is FYEKMQ (reference sequence). This CDR3 has 17 amino acids. The junction had 12 bases not matched to a gene; V was cut back by 3 bases and J by 4 bases. CDR3 nucleotides: TGTGCCAGCAGCTTGGGGTCGTCGGGACAGGGTCCCTATGGCTACACCTTC. Residues: CASSLGSSGQGPYGYTF.

This clonotype has a count of ten or more. The genes are TRBV6-1 and TRBJ1-1; no clear D. The CDR3 has 13 residues. V was cut by 0 bases and J by 4 bases, with 6 bases left in between. Per the germline V gene, CDR1 is MNHNS and CDR2 is SASEGT. The CDR3 DNA follows: TGTGCCAGCAGTGAAGCGCTGTTCACTGAAGCTTTCTTT. Its protein is CASSEALFTEAFF.

The table lists this clonotype with many counts. The genes are TRBV7-2 and TRBJ2-7; TRBD2 matches 8 bases. CDR3 length equals 15 residues. With 5 bases clipped from V and 0 bases from J, the junction kept 6 bases outside the gene matches. Germline CDR1 is SGHTA and CDR2 is FQGNSA. DNA of the CDR3: TGTGCCAGCAGCCCTAGCGGGCTAAGCTCCTACGAGCAGTACTTC. Its translation is CASSPSGLSSYEQYF.

As to this clonotype: The junction shows a germline mismatch at one end, possibly a read error. The chain employs TRBV7-6 and TRBJ2-3, with TRBD2 matching 9 bases. Germline lookup yields CDR1 SGHVS and CDR2 FNYEAQ. The CDR3 length is 15 residues. CDR3 sequence reads: CASSDSGTSIDTQYF. The CDR3, as DNA: TGTGCCAGCAGCGACTCCGGGACTAGCATAGATACGCAGTATTTT.

Remarks on this clonotype: An end of the junction differs from the germline gene, which may be a read error. The chain combines TRBV7-9 with TRBJ2-7; D is possibly TRBD2 (5 bases). Germline CDR1 reads SEHNR; CDR2 reads FQNEAQ (reference sequence). This CDR3 contains 11 residues. CDR3 region: CAGSGSYEQYF. In nucleotides, the CDR3 is TGTGCCGGCAGCGGATCCTACGAGCAGTACTTC.

There are a few counts of this clonotype. CDR3 in DNA: TGTGCCAGCACCCAGGACAGTACTCTTCACTATGGCTACACCTTC. It translates to CASTQDSTLHYGYTF. The J gene is TRBJ1-2, the V gene TRBV9, with a tentative D call TRBD1 (6 bases). With 6 bases removed from V and 3 bases from J, the gap between germline ends came to 18 bases. CDR3 length: 15 residues. Germline values: CDR1 SGDLS, CDR2 YYNGEE.

This clonotype occurred many times. The rearrangement joins TRBV29-1 to TRBJ2-7, with D possibly being TRBD2 (7 bases). The CDR3 totals 10 residues. Germline-derived CDR1 and CDR2 are SQVTM and ANQGSEA. V lost 7 bases and J lost 10, with 14 bases in between. This CDR3 is CSAEGGRQYF. CDR3 DNA: TGCAGCGCCGAGGGGGGGCGTCAGTACTTC.

The rearrangement joins TRBV11-3 to TRBJ2-2; TRBD1 agrees at 7 bases. The V and J ends lost 5 bases and 6 bases, in that order; junction bases with no gene match: 6. Germline V CDR1 and CDR2: SGHNT, YENEEA. The CDR3 is 14 amino acids. This chain's CDR3 is CASSTQGIAGELFF. CDR3 coding DNA: TGTGCCAGCAGCACACAGGGGATTGCCGGGGAGCTGTTTTTT.

The gene calls are TRBV6-2 or TRBV6-3 and TRBJ1-3; D is ambiguous. The CDR3 consists of 12 residues. The germline V gene has CDR1 MNHEY and CDR2 SVGEGT. This CDR3 is CARRAPGNTIYF. In nucleotides, the CDR3 is TGTGCTAGACGGGCCCCTGGAAACACCATATATTTT.

This rearrangement joins TRBV2 to TRBJ1-3, with D unclear. Germline lookup yields CDR1 SNHLY and CDR2 FYNNEI. The CDR3 covers 14 residues. The V gene lost 2 bases and the J gene lost 1 base, with 6 bases spanning the gap. The CDR3, as DNA: TGTGCCAGCAGTGAATTGGGATCTGGAAACACCATATATTTT. Protein: CASSELGSGNTIYF.